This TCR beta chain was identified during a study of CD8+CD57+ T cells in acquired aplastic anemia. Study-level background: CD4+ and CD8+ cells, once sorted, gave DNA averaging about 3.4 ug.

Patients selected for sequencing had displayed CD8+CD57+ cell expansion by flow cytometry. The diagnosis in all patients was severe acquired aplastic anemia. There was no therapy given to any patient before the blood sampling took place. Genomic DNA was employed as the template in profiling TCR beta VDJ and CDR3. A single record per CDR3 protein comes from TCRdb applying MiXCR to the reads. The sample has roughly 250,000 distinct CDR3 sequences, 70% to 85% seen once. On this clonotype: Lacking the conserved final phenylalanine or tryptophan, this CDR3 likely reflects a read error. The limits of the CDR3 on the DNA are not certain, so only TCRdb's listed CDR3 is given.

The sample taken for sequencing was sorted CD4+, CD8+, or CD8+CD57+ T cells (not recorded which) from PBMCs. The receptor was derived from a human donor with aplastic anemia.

The CDR3 sequence: CASREGYTEAYY. The chain carries TRBV7-3 and TRBJ1-1. From germline, CDR1 is SGHTA and CDR2 FQGTGA. A total of 12 residues make up the CDR3, ends included.